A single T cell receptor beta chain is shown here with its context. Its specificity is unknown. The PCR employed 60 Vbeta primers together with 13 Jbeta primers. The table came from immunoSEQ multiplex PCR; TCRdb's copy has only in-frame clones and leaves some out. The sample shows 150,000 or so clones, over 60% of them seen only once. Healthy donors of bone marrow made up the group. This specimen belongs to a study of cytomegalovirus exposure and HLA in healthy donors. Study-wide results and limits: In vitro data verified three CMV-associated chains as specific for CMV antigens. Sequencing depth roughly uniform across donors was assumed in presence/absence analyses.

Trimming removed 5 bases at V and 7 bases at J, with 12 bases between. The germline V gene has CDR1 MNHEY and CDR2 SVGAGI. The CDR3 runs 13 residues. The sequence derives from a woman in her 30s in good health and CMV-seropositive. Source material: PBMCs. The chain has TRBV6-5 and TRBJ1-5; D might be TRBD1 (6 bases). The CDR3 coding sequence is TGTGCCAGCAGTCTACAGGGTCGCCAGCCCCAGCATTTT. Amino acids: CASSLQGRQPQHF.